This T cell receptor (beta chain) appears in the sequencing data of a study of Ad26.COV2.S vaccination and SARS-CoV-2 variants. The treatment is: some 20 received Ad26.COV2.S at low or high dose, single or two shots; roughly five received placebo; per-sample allocation not given. Day 63 after the first injection of vaccine or placebo was the sampling time. Using immunoSEQ multiplex PCR, the repertoire was profiled, and TCRdb retains in-frame clones only, with some absent. This table has roughly 400,000 clones, approximately 90% appearing once. CDR3 length: 14 amino acids. Trimming stripped 6 bases from V and 5 bases from J, with 14 bases between. Germline V gives CDR1 LNHDA, CDR2 SQIVND (reference sequence).

This chain links TRBV19 with TRBJ2-1; D may be TRBD1 (7 bases). This TCR derives from a person aged 18-65 years who received the Ad26.COV2.S COVID-19 vaccine or a placebo. This specimen consisted of peripheral blood, obtained in a trial of Ad26.COV2.S vaccine versus placebo. The CDR3 DNA is TGTGCCAGTAGCGGGAGACAGGGCAACAATGAGCAGTTCTTC. This gives the protein CASSGRQGNNEQFF.